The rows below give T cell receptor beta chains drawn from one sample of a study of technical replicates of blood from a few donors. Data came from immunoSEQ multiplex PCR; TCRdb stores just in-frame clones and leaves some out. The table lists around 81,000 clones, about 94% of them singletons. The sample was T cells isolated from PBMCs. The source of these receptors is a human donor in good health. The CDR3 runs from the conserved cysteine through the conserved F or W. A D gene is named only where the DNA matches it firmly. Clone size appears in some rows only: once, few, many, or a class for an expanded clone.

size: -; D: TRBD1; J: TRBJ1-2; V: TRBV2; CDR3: CASSDGQVYGYTF; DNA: TGTGCCAGCAGTGACGGACAGGTTTATGGCTACACCTTC
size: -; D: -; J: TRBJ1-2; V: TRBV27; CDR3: CASSQTPLLNYGYTF; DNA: TGTGCCAGCAGTCAGACTCCACTCCTAAACTATGGCTACACCTTC
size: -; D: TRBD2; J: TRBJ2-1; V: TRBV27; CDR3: CVSGLAYNEQFF; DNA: TGTGTCTCGGGACTAGCGTACAATGAGCAGTTCTTC
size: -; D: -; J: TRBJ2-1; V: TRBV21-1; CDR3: CASRSSYNEQFF; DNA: TGTGCCAGCCGTAGCTCCTACAATGAGCAGTTCTTC
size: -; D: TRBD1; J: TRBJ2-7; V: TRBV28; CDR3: CASSADRAEQYF; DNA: TGTGCCAGCAGTGCCGACAGGGCCGAGCAGTACTTC
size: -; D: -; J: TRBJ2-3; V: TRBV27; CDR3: CASSPNTDTQYF; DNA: TGTGCCAGCAGTCCCAACACAGATACGCAGTATTTT
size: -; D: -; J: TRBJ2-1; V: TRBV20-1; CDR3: CSAQDNEQFF; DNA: TGCAGTGCTCAGGACAATGAGCAGTTCTTC
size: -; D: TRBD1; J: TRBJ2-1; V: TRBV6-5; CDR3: CASSGRDRYNEQFF; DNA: TGTGCCAGCAGTGGCCGGGACAGGTACAATGAGCAGTTCTTC
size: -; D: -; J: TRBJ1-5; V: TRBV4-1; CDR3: CASSPWVPGVSNQPQHF; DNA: TGCGCCAGCAGCCCCTGGGTCCCCGGGGTCAGCAATCAGCCCCAGCATTTT
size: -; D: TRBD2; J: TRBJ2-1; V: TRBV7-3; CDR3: CASSLSSGIFNEQFF; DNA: TGTGCCAGCAGCTTAAGTAGCGGGATTTTCAATGAGCAGTTCTTC
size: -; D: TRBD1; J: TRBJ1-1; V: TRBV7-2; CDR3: CASSPKLDRGSEAFF; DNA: TGTGCCAGCAGCCCTAAACTGGACAGGGGCTCTGAAGCTTTCTTT
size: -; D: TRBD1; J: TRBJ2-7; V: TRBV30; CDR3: CAWTTGAGVYEQYF; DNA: TGTGCCTGGACAACAGGGGCCGGGGTTTACGAGCAGTACTTC
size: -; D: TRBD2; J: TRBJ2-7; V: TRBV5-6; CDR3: CASSLAGEGYEQYF; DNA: TGTGCCAGCTCGTTAGCGGGAGAGGGCTACGAGCAGTACTTC
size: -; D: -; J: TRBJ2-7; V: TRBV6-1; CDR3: CASSAAVPYEQYF; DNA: TGTGCCAGCAGTGCGGCGGTGCCCTACGAGCAGTACTTC
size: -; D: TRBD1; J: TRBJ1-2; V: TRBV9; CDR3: CASSGIGGQGLYGYTF; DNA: TGTGCCAGCAGCGGAATAGGGGGACAGGGACTCTATGGCTACACCTTC
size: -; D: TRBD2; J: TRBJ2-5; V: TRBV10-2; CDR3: CASSLPTSGRGETQYF; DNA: TGCGCCAGCAGTCTACCGACTAGCGGGAGAGGGGAGACCCAGTACTTC
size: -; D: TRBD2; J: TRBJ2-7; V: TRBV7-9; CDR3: CASSLPSGRAYEQYF; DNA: TGTGCCAGCAGCTTACCCAGCGGGAGGGCCTACGAGCAGTACTTC
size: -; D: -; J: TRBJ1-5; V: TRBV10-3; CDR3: CAISGRNQPQHF; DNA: TGTGCCATCTCGGGGAGAAATCAGCCCCAGCATTTT
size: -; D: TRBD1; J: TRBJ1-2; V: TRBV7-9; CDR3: CASSLGLGTGDQSGYTF; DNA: TGTGCCAGCAGCTTAGGTCTTGGGACAGGGGATCAGAGTGGCTACACCTTC
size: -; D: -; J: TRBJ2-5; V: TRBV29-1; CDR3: CSASTDRRGTQYF; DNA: TGCAGCGCGTCAACTGACCGCCGAGGGACCCAGTACTTC
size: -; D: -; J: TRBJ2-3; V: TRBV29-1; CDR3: CSVHRGGADTQYF; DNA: TGCAGCGTACACAGGGGGGGCGCAGATACGCAGTATTTT
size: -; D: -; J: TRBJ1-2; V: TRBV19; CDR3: CATLSGPPYGYTF; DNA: TGTGCCACCCTCTCAGGGCCCCCCTATGGCTACACCTTC
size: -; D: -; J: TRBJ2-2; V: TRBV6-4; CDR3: CASSDSKGLGRGFCRPQNTGELFF; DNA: TGTGCCAGCAGTGACTCCAAGGGCCTGGGCAGGGGTTTTTGCCGTCCCCAGAACACCGGGGAGCTGTTTTTT
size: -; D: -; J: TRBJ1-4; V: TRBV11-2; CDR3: CASSARQLATNEKLFF; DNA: TGTGCCAGCAGCGCAAGACAGCTAGCAACTAATGAAAAACTGTTTTTT
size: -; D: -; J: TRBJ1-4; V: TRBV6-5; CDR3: CASGDGATNEKLFF; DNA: TGTGCCAGCGGGGATGGGGCTACTAATGAAAAACTGTTTTTT
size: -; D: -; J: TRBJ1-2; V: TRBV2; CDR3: CASSEATPTPRGTYGYTF; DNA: TGTGCCAGCAGTGAAGCGACTCCAACCCCAAGGGGTACCTATGGCTACACCTTC
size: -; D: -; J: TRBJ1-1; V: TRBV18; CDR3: CASSPAPTTGMNTEAFF; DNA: TGTGCCAGCTCACCAGCCCCCACCACGGGGATGAACACTGAAGCTTTCTTT
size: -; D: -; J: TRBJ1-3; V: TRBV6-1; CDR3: CASSGGGSGNTIYF; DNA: TGTGCCAGCAGTGGAGGGGGATCTGGAAACACCATATATTTT
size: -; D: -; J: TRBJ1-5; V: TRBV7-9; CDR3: CASSLGSADWNQPQHF; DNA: TGTGCCAGCAGCTTAGGTTCCGCGGATTGGAATCAGCCCCAGCATTTT
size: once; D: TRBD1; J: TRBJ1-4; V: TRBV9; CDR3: CASSVGGTVNEKLFF; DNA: TGTGCCAGCAGCGTAGGAGGGACAGTCAATGAAAAACTGTTTTTT
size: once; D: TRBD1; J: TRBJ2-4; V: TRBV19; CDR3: CASSMLRDRTGAKNIQYF; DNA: TGTGCCAGTAGTATGCTCCGGGACAGGACGGGAGCCAAAAACATTCAGTACTTC
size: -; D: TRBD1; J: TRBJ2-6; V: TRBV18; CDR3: CASSPDRGIAGANVLTF; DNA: TGTGCCAGCTCACCCGACAGGGGGATTGCTGGGGCCAACGTCCTGACTTTC
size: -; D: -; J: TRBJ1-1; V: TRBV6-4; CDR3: CASSAAVNTEAFF; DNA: TGTGCCAGCAGTGCGGCGGTAAACACTGAAGCTTTCTTT
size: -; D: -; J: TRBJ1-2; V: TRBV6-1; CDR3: CASSENRYYGYTF; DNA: TGTGCCAGCAGTGAAAACAGGTACTATGGCTACACCTTC
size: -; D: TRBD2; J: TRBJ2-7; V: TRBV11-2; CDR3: CASSLGGGEIYEQYF; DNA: TGTGCCAGCAGCTTAGGGGGAGGGGAAATCTACGAGCAGTACTTC